This TCR beta chain was obtained from a study of shared clonotypes between healthy human individuals. Regarding this clone: Antigen unknown.

The study's findings and limits: Blood alone was sampled, and tissue repertoires likely differ. Among donors, sharing of clonotypes was expected to be affected by sequencing depth. In general, naive subsets displayed greater estimated richness than memory subsets did.

Assay: immunoSEQ multiplex PCR; the TCRdb copy retains only in-frame clones and omits some. This sample has roughly 1 million clones, with approximately 70% found just once. This CDR3 contains 14 residues. Germline assignment: CDR1 MNHEY and CDR2 SVGAGI. V was pared by 5 bases and J by 8 bases, with 5 bases of the junction left unmatched. Sample: memory CD4+ T cells sorted from blood. Subset specified: CD45RA-negative fraction. The TCR sequence derives from a man between 18 and 35 years old in good health. The chain combines TRBV6-5 with TRBJ1-6, with TRBD1 matching 8 bases. This CDR3 reads CASSRQGADSPLHF. CDR3 nucleotide sequence: TGTGCCAGCAGTCGTCAGGGGGCAGATTCACCCCTCCACTTT.